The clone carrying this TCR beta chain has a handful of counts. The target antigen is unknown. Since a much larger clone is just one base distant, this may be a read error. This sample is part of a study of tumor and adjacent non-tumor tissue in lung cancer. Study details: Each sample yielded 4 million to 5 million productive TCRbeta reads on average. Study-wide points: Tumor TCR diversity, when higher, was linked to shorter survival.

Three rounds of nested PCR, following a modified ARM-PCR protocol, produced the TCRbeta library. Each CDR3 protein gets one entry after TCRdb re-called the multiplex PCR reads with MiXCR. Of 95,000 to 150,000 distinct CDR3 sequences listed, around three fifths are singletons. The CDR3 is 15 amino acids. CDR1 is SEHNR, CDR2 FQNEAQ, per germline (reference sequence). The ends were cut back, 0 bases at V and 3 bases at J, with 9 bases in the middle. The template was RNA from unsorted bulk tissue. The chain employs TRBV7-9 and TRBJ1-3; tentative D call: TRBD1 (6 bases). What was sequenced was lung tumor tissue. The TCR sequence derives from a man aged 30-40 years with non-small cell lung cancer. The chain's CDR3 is CASSLAPTGGNTIYF. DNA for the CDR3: TGTGCCAGCAGCTTAGCGCCGACAGGTGGAAACACCATATATTTT.